The 10 T cell receptor beta chains below were found in one sample sequenced in a study of T cells in Graves' hyperthyroidism and ophthalmopathy. It was RNA transcripts that yielded the amplified TCR beta CDR3 regions. The HTBI primer set was used in a first-round RT-PCR of the TCR CDR3. TCRdb redid the calling of the multiplex PCR reads with MiXCR, one entry per CDR3 protein. This table has 530,000 or so distinct CDR3 sequences, around a quarter appearing once. The sequenced sample was blood. The receptors derive from a young woman with Graves' ophthalmopathy.

V is TRBV2 and J is TRBJ2-6, with D perhaps matching TRBD2 (6 bases). Germline assignment: CDR1 SNHLY and CDR2 FYNNEI. V lost 0 bases and J 4 bases, leaving 7 bases between the germline ends. The CDR3 runs 15 residues. Here the CDR3 reads CASSEAEGGANVLTF. The CDR3 DNA reads TGTGCCAGCAGTGAAGCGGAGGGCGGGGCCAACGTCCTGACTTTC.

Comments on this clonotype: The final CDR3 position lacks the conserved phenylalanine or tryptophan, pointing to a likely read error. The chain employs TRBV2 and TRBJ1-1; 7 nucleotides match TRBD1. There are 11 residues in the CDR3. The junction had 5 bases not matched to a gene; V was cut back by 9 bases and J by 7 bases. Germline V CDR1 and CDR2: SNHLY, FYNNEI. The DNA of the CDR3 is TGTGCCAGTAGCCAGGGGGGTGAAGCTTTCCTT. Its protein product is CASSQGGEAFL.

This clonotype was recorded at least ten times. The rearrangement uses TRBV30 and TRBJ1-2; D gene uncertain. This CDR3 is 13 amino acids long. The germline V and J ends were trimmed by 1 base and 2 bases, with 8 bases remaining between them. Germline CDR1 GTSNPN, CDR2 SVGIG (reference sequence). This CDR3 reads CAWSDMGNYGYTF. The CDR3 DNA is TGTGCCTGGAGTGACATGGGGAACTATGGCTACACCTTC. Based on the CDR3 plus reference TRBV30 and TRBJ1-2, the full variable domain is SQTIHQWPATLVQPVGSPLSLECTVEGTSNPNLYWYRQAAGRGLQLLFYSVGIGQISSEVPQNLSASRPQDRQFILSSKKLLLSDSGFYLCAWSDMGNYGYTFGSGTRLTVV.

This clonotype was recorded many times. The gene calls are TRBV2 and TRBJ1-1; D not certain. Trimming pared 5 bases from V and 5 bases from J, leaving 15 bases between. This CDR3 comprises 14 residues. Germline V lookup: CDR1 SNHLY, CDR2 FYNNEI. CDR3 DNA: TGTGCCAGCAGTTCTTACAGCCCCGGGACTGAAGCTTTCTTT. Its protein product is CASSSYSPGTEAFF.

This clonotype has a handful of counts. The chain joins TRBV2 to TRBJ1-5, with unresolved D. This CDR3 has 15 residues. Trimming stripped 4 bases from V and 5 bases from J, with 15 bases between. CDR1 and CDR2 from the germline V gene are SNHLY and FYNNEI. The CDR3 reads CASSAKGPTDQPQHF. The CDR3 DNA sequence: TGTGCCAGCAGTGCGAAAGGGCCGACGGATCAGCCCCAGCATTTT.

About this clonotype: This may be a read error: a much more frequent sequence differs by one nucleotide. The V call is TRBV7-2, the J call TRBJ2-7; TRBD2 matches 10 bases. This CDR3 spans 15 amino acids. The germline V gene encodes CDR1 SGHTA and CDR2 FQGNSA. The CDR3 protein is CASSLASGGTYEQYF. In DNA, the CDR3 is TGTGCCAGCAGTTTAGCTAGCGGGGGAACCTACGAGCAGTACTTC. The complete variable domain, with remaining parts taken from reference TRBV7-2 and TRBJ2-7, reads GAGVSQSPSNKVTEKGKDVELRCDPISGHTALYWYRQSLGQGLEFLIYFQGNSAPDKSGLPSDRFSAERTGGSVSTLTIQRTQQEDSAVYLCASSLASGGTYEQYFGPGTRLTVT.

The chain uses TRBV9 and TRBJ1-1; 7 bases are shared with TRBD1. Germline V CDR1 and CDR2: SGDLS, YYNGEE. The V segment lost 6 bases and the J segment 2 bases; nucleotides outside the gene matches: 7. CDR3 length: 14 amino acids. The CDR3 bases are TGTGCCAGCACCATTGGGACAGAAAACACTGAAGCTTTCTTT. As protein: CASTIGTENTEAFF.

This clonotype was seen a few times. In DNA, the CDR3 is TGTGCCACCAGTGAGCGGGACAGGACCTTGGGAGATACGCAGTATTTT. Translated: CATSERDRTLGDTQYF. The chain recombines TRBV24-1 with TRBJ2-3, with 8 nucleotides matching TRBD1. This CDR3 has 16 residues. V lost 4 bases, J lost 5 bases, and 10 bases stayed unmatched. CDR1 KGHDR and CDR2 SFDVKD come from the germline V gene.

This clonotype showed up many times. This chain uses TRBV6-1 with TRBJ1-1; 8 bases are shared with TRBD1. V shed 2 bases, J shed 1 base, and the junction held 3 bases outside the gene matches. The CDR3 has 15 residues. CDR1 and CDR2 (germline): MNHNS, SASEGT. CDR3 residues: CASSETTGENTEAFF. CDR3 DNA: TGTGCCAGCAGTGAAACGACAGGGGAGAACACTGAAGCTTTCTTT.

This clonotype came up a few times. The J gene is TRBJ1-1, the V gene TRBV5-1, with a possible D match to TRBD1 (5 bases). The V end lost 0 bases, the J end lost 5 bases, and 14 bases lay between the germline ends. Germline-derived CDR1 and CDR2 are SGHRS and YFSETQ. The length of the CDR3 is 15 residues. The CDR3 region has the DNA TGCGCCAGCAGCTTGGGTTCAGGGCCGAGGACTGAAGCTTTCTTT. Encoded protein: CASSLGSGPRTEAFF. The full variable domain, completed using reference TRBV5-1 and TRBJ1-1, is KAGVTQTPRYLIKTRGQQVTLSCSPISGHRSVSWYQQTPGQGLQFLFEYFSETQRNKGNFPGRFSGRQFSNSRSEMNVSTLELGDSALYLCASSLGSGPRTEAFFGQGTRLTVV.